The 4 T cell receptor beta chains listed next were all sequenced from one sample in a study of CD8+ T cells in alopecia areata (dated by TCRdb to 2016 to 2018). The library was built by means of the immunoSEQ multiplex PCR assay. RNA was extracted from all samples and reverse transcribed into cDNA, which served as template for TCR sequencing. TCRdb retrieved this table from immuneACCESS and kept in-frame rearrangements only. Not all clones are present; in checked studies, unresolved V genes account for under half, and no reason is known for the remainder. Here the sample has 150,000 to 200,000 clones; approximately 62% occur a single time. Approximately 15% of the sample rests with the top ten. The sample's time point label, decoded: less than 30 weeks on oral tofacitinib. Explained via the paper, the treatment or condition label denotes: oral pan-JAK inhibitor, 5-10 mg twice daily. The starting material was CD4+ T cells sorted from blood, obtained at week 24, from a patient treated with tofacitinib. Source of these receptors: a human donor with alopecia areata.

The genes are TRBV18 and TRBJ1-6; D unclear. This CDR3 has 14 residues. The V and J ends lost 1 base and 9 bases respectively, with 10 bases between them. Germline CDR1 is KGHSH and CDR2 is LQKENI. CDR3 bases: TGTGCCAGCTCACCACTCGAGGACGGTTCACCCCTCCACTTT. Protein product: CASSPLEDGSPLHF.

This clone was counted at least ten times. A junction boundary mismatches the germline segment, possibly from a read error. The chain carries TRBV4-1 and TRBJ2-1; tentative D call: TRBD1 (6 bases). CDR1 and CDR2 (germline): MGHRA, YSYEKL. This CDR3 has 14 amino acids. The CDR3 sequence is CASSRAQGYDEQFF. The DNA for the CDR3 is TGCGCCAGCAGCCGAGCACAGGGCTACGATGAGCAGTTCTTC.

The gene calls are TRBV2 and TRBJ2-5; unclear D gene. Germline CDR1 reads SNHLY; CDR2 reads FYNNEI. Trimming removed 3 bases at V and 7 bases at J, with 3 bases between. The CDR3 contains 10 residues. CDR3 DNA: TGTGCCAGCAGTGAGGGGACCCAGTACTTC. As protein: CASSEGTQYF.

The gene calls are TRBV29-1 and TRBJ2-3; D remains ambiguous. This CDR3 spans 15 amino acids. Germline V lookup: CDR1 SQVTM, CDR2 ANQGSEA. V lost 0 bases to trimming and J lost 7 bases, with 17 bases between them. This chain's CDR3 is CSVEDRGLDHNTQYF. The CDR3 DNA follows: TGCAGCGTTGAAGATCGTGGTCTAGATCACAATACGCAGTATTTT.